These 23 T cell receptor beta chains share one sample of origin, sequenced in a study of CD4+ T cells in melanoma (dated 2022 in TCRdb). Receptors were amplified or captured by the immunoSEQ multiplex PCR assay. TCRdb re-hosts the immuneACCESS table, in-frame sequences only. Its copies lack some clones; in the studies checked, an unresolved V gene accounts for under half of them, and the cause for the rest is not known. Present in this sample are fewer than 150,000 clones, 92% of which were seen just once. Of the sample, 1.5% to 1.9% is held by the ten largest clones. Receptors originate from a human donor with melanoma.

The CDR3 loop is CASSPRSGGIDTQYF. CDR3 DNA: TGTGCCAGCTCCCCCCGCAGCGGGGGGATAGATACGCAGTATTTT. The chain carries TRBV6-1 and TRBJ2-3; TRBD2 matches 9 bases. The CDR3 sequence is 15 residues long. The trim removed 8 bases at V and 5 bases at J, leaving 11 bases unmatched. Germline V CDR1 and CDR2: MNHNS, SASEGT.

The V and J genes are TRBV18 and TRBJ2-6; 7 bases line up with TRBD2. The CDR3 loop spans 18 amino acids. Germline V CDR1 and CDR2: KGHSH, LQKENI. The junction had 9 bases not matched to a gene; V was cut back by 4 bases and J by 0 bases. The CDR3 reads CASSLNLAASSGANVLTF. CDR3 coding DNA: TGTGCCAGCTCACTGAATCTAGCGGCGAGCTCTGGGGCCAACGTCCTGACTTTC.

The J gene is TRBJ2-3, the V gene TRBV27; D is possibly TRBD2 (5 bases). V lost 3 bases and J lost 0, with 10 bases in between. The CDR3 totals 15 residues. From germline, CDR1 is MNHEY and CDR2 SMNVEV (reference sequence). CDR3: CASSFAGESTDTQYF. The CDR3 coding sequence is TGTGCCAGCAGTTTTGCCGGGGAGAGCACAGATACGCAGTATTTT.

The chain is built from TRBV11-2 and TRBJ1-1; no clear D. Per germline, CDR1 SGHAT and CDR2 FQNNGV. This CDR3 region has 15 residues. Trimming took off 5 bases at V and 7 bases at J, with 20 bases between the two ends. The CDR3 is CASSPRRSAGIEAFF. Written as DNA, the CDR3 is TGTGCCAGCAGCCCCAGGCGTTCAGCGGGAATTGAAGCTTTCTTT.

The chain's CDR3 is CAWTRQAGERGNGYTF. The DNA of the CDR3 is TGTGCCTGGACCCGACAGGCGGGGGAGAGGGGGAATGGCTACACCTTC. The V call is TRBV30, the J call TRBJ1-2, with D perhaps TRBD1 (6 bases). This CDR3 spans 16 amino acids. Trimming stripped 4 bases from V and 6 bases from J, with 24 bases between. CDR1 is GTSNPN and CDR2 is SVGIG in the germline V gene (reference sequence). Complete variable domain (other parts from reference TRBV30 and TRBJ1-2): SQTIHQWPATLVQPVGSPLSLECTVEGTSNPNLYWYRQAAGRGLQLLFYSVGIGQISSEVPQNLSASRPQDRQFILSSKKLLLSDSGFYLCAWTRQAGERGNGYTFGSGTRLTVV.

This chain joins TRBV7-8 and TRBJ2-7, with D unclear. This CDR3 is 13 amino acids long. Trimming shortened V by 5 bases and J by 6 bases, and 14 bases separated the two germline ends. Germline CDR1 reads SGHVS; CDR2 reads FQNEAQ. CDR3 sequence: CASSRGPSLEQYF. As DNA, the CDR3 is TGTGCCAGCAGCCGAGGACCCTCCCTCGAGCAGTACTTC.

The chain recombines TRBV19 with TRBJ2-5; D possibly corresponds to TRBD2 (5 bases). The CDR3 sequence is 12 residues long. CDR1 is LNHDA and CDR2 is SQIVND in the germline V gene (reference sequence). Trimming removed 5 bases at V and 7 bases at J, with 11 bases between. In DNA, the CDR3 is TGTGCCAGTAGTTCCACCGCGGGGACCCAGTACTTC. It translates to CASSSTAGTQYF.

The chain has TRBV30 and TRBJ2-4; 8 bases match TRBD2. Trimming at V came to 2 bases and at J to 8 bases, leaving 8 bases not matched to a gene. This CDR3 spans 14 amino acids. Germline V CDR1 and CDR2: GTSNPN, SVGIG (reference sequence). CDR3 in amino acids: CAWSPRGGRDIQYF. The CDR3 nucleotides read TGTGCCTGGAGTCCCCGGGGGGGACGGGACATTCAGTACTTC.

The chain combines TRBV6-1 with TRBJ1-2; no definite D call. Germline V gives CDR1 MNHNS, CDR2 SASEGT. This CDR3 is built from 11 residues. V lost 3 bases to trimming and J lost 4 bases, with 3 bases between them. CDR3 DNA: TGTGCCAGCAGTGAGGGCTATGGCTACACCTTC. It is translated as CASSEGYGYTF.

V is TRBV29-1 and J is TRBJ1-4; tentatively, D is TRBD1 (6 bases). This CDR3 has 14 amino acids. Germline V gene data show CDR1 as SQVTM and CDR2 as ANQGSEA. V lost 7 bases to trimming and J lost 0 bases, with 12 bases between them. CDR3 region: CSAETGTTNEKLFF. The CDR3 bases are TGCAGCGCCGAGACAGGAACAACTAATGAAAAACTGTTTTTT.

As DNA, the CDR3 is TGTGCCAGCAGCTACGAGGACAGATCCAGCAATGAGCAGTTCTTC. This sequence encodes CASSYEDRSSNEQFF. The J gene is TRBJ2-1, the V gene TRBV11-2, with a possible D match to TRBD1 (6 bases). Looked up from germline, CDR1 is SGHAT and CDR2 is FQNNGV. The CDR3 totals 15 residues. The V end lost 4 bases, the J end lost 6 bases, and 16 bases lay between the germline ends.

This rearrangement joins TRBV7-3 to TRBJ1-1; D is ambiguous. This CDR3 region has 13 residues. Trimming left V 2 bases short and J 1 base short, with 5 bases between. Germline-derived CDR1 and CDR2 are SGHTA and FQGTGA. The CDR3 region has the DNA TGTGCCAGCAGCTTATACAGGAACACTGAAGCTTTCTTT. It translates to CASSLYRNTEAFF.

The chain combines TRBV7-2 with TRBJ1-5; D is ambiguous. V shed 2 bases and J shed 3 bases, with 8 bases lying between them. CDR3 length: 14 residues. The germline CDR1 and CDR2 sequences are SGHTA and FQGNSA. CDR3 DNA sequence: TGTGCCAGCAGCTTAAGGTATGCCAATCAGCCCCAGCATTTT. Protein sequence: CASSLRYANQPQHF. Complete variable domain (other parts from reference TRBV7-2 and TRBJ1-5): GAGVSQSPSNKVTEKGKDVELRCDPISGHTALYWYRQSLGQGLEFLIYFQGNSAPDKSGLPSDRFSAERTGGSVSTLTIQRTQQEDSAVYLCASSLRYANQPQHFGDGTRLSIL.

V is TRBV7-9 and J is TRBJ1-1; D not resolved. Germline CDR1 reads SEHNR; CDR2 reads FQNEAQ (reference sequence). The CDR3 consists of 16 residues. Deletions cut 0 bases from V and 4 bases from J, with 15 bases between. The CDR3 is CASSLAGVQLGTEAFF. CDR3 sequence (DNA): TGTGCCAGCAGCTTAGCGGGAGTCCAGCTAGGCACTGAAGCTTTCTTT.

The chain is built from TRBV5-4 and TRBJ2-7, with TRBD1 matching over 8 bases. The CDR3 runs to 14 residues. The junction had 5 bases not matched to a gene; V was cut back by 6 bases and J by 0 bases. Germline V gives CDR1 SGHNT, CDR2 YYREEE (reference sequence). CDR3 residues: CASTSDRASYEQYF. CDR3 nucleotide sequence: TGTGCCAGCACTTCGGACAGGGCCTCCTACGAGCAGTACTTC.

This rearrangement joins TRBV15 to TRBJ1-2; 9 bases match TRBD1. Per the germline V gene, CDR1 is LNHNV and CDR2 is YYDKDF (reference sequence). J lost 4 bases, V lost 2 bases, and 2 bases had no gene match. The CDR3 loop spans 14 amino acids. The CDR3 coding sequence is TGTGCCACCAGCAGACCGGACAGGGGCTATGGCTACACCTTC. It yields the protein CATSRPDRGYGYTF.

The genes are TRBV19 and TRBJ2-7, with D possibly TRBD1 on 6 matching bases. V was shortened by 5 bases and J by 7 bases, with 12 bases between the two germline ends. Germline V gives CDR1 LNHDA, CDR2 SQIVND (reference sequence). CDR3 length equals 12 residues. The CDR3 DNA is TGTGCCAGTAGTGATACAGGGCGGGAGCAGTACTTC. Encoded protein: CASSDTGREQYF.

For the CDR3, the DNA is TGTGCCAGCAGCCGGAGGCCGGGACTGAATAATCAGCCCCAGCATTTT. Translation: CASSRRPGLNNQPQHF. The chain is built from TRBV7-8 and TRBJ1-5, with D perhaps TRBD1 (5 bases). Germline loops: CDR1 SGHVS, CDR2 FQNEAQ. V lost 5 bases and J lost 4, with 18 bases in between. This CDR3 contains 16 residues.

The chain is built from TRBV27 and TRBJ2-7; D perhaps matches TRBD1 (6 bases). V lost 2 bases and J 0 bases, leaving 8 bases between the germline ends. The V gene's germline CDR1 is MNHEY and CDR2 SMNVEV (reference sequence). CDR3 length: 14 residues. The CDR3 nucleotides read TGTGCCAGCAGTTTAAACAGGGACTCCTACGAGCAGTACTTC. Its translation: CASSLNRDSYEQYF.

The chain employs TRBV6-5 and TRBJ1-4; the D is unclear. Germline CDR1 reads MNHEY; CDR2 reads SVGAGI. This CDR3 has 14 residues. V was trimmed by 2 bases and J by 5 bases, leaving 9 bases between them. The DNA of the CDR3 is TGTGCCAGCAGTTACCTGGGGAGAAATGAAAAACTGTTTTTT. Its translation is CASSYLGRNEKLFF.

This chain links TRBV5-4 with TRBJ2-1, with D possibly being TRBD1 (5 bases). The CDR3 is 11 residues long. V gave up 4 bases and J gave up 10 bases, with 9 bases separating them. The germline V gene encodes CDR1 SGHNT and CDR2 YYREEE (reference sequence). The CDR3 reads CASSEWGEQFF. CDR3 sequence (DNA): TGTGCCAGCAGCGAATGGGGCGAGCAGTTCTTC.

This sequence joins TRBV18 and TRBJ2-7; no clear D gene. Germline CDR1 reads KGHSH; CDR2 reads LQKENI. CDR3 length: 14 residues. Deletions cut 2 bases from V and 3 bases from J, with 11 bases between. The CDR3 spells CASSPDSTSYEQYF. As DNA, the CDR3 is TGTGCCAGCTCACCAGACTCGACAAGCTACGAGCAGTACTTC.

V usage is TRBV1 and J usage is TRBJ2-5; the table's D call TRBD2 went unverified against the DNA. TRBV1 is a pseudogene. The CDR3 is 13 amino acids. CDR3 DNA: TGCACCAGCCTTGTCTGGCGGGGTCCGGCCCAGTACTTC. The encoded protein is CTSLVWRGPAQYF.